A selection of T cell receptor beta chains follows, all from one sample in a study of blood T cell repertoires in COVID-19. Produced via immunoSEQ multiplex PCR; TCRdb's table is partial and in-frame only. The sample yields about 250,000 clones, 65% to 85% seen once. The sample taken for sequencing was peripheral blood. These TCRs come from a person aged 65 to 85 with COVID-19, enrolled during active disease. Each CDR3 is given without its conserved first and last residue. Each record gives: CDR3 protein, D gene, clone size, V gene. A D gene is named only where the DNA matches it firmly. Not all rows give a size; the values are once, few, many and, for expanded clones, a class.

AISDRGGGSYNSPLH . . TRBV10-3
ASSFQASAGMNTEAF . few TRBV27
ASSDGTSGIKNIQY TRBD2 . TRBV5-6
ASSPTSGADTQY TRBD2 . TRBV19
ASSPRDRTNYGYT TRBD1 . TRBV18
SVGPGGAGTETQY . . TRBV29-1
ASTFVSSYNSPLH . . TRBV2
ASSQNRGQTQY TRBD1 . TRBV3-1/TRBV3-2
ASSIDGQGIDEQY . . TRBV19
ASSQTGEHMNTEAF . . TRBV18
ASSLLGQKGNQPQH . . TRBV27
ASSTASGVYEQY TRBD2 . TRBV11-2
ASSLARDRMNTEAF TRBD1 . TRBV5-1
ASSPQGAAGELF TRBD1 . TRBV18
ASSPGSGTGMNTEAF TRBD1 . TRBV18
ASSDGFGGGAGGTDTQY TRBD2 . TRBV2
ASTFNTDTQY . . TRBV7-2
ASSIDRGTDTQY TRBD1 . TRBV19
ASSRIDSLSNQPQH . . TRBV5-6
ASSYSGRREKLF . . TRBV28
ASSPLPSGARTDTQY TRBD2 . TRBV18
ASTSSGNTIY . . TRBV12-3/TRBV12-4
ASRGFGGQETQY . . TRBV6-5
ASSYSAVSYNEQF . . TRBV6-2/TRBV6-3
ASSVHDTQY . . TRBV12-3/TRBV12-4
ASSQADSSYEQY . . TRBV4-1
ASSFLAGGYNEQF TRBD2 . TRBV28
ASSLDREQY . . TRBV7-9
ASSKGTGKGGELF . . TRBV21-1
ASSGDTEAF . . TRBV6-5
ASSEGDRGGFSYEQY TRBD1 . TRBV10-2
ASSQIPGQGGDEQY TRBD1 . TRBV4-2
ASSPDRSASEQF . . TRBV18
ASSEGRRSPLH . . TRBV2
ATSERPLATLANTGELF TRBD2 . TRBV24-1
ASSQGAPTNEKLF TRBD1 few TRBV2
ASSTPTGTGGVGYT TRBD1 . TRBV19
ASTEGVPGELF . . TRBV28
ASSPRDRGDNQPQH TRBD1 . TRBV4-1
ASTRGGNIYEQY . once TRBV5-1
ASSPGPLAGTYEQY TRBD2 . TRBV19
ASSKGVAGAPDTQY TRBD2 . TRBV5-4
ASSLASGTTDTQY . . TRBV11-2
ASSTTGFRINEQF TRBD1 . TRBV19
ASRPSGGASNEQF TRBD2 . TRBV11-2
ASSTLGRGTGQETQY . . TRBV28
ASSHGTGLADTQY TRBD1 . TRBV5-1